The next 22 T cell receptor beta chains were all read from a single sample in a study of cytomegalovirus exposure and HLA in healthy donors. 60 Vbeta and 13 Jbeta primers were used in PCR. The repertoire was sequenced with immunoSEQ multiplex PCR; TCRdb's copy has only in-frame clones and lacks some. The sample comprises about 220,000 clones, about four fifths of which are singletons, and approximately 5.7% rests with the top ten. The material sequenced was PBMCs. The receptors originated from a man aged 35-49 years in good health and CMV-seropositive.

The chain couples TRBV7-9 to TRBJ1-1; the match to TRBD1 covers 9 bases. The ends lost 5 bases at V and 3 bases at J; junction bases unmatched: 10. This CDR3 has 16 residues. Looked up from germline, CDR1 is SEHNR and CDR2 is FQNEAQ (reference sequence). The CDR3 nucleotides are TGTGCCAGCAGCCCAATTGGACAGGGGCCGCACACTGAAGCTTTCTTT. Translated, it gives CASSPIGQGPHTEAFF.

This chain joins TRBV5-4 and TRBJ2-5; TRBD2 is a possible D gene (5 bases). CDR3 size: 14 residues. Germline assignment: CDR1 SGHNT and CDR2 YYREEE (reference sequence). Trimming stripped 2 bases from V and 4 bases from J, with 12 bases between. The CDR3 DNA sequence: TGTGCCAGCAGCTTTAAGGACGGGATAGAGACCCAGTACTTC. It encodes CASSFKDGIETQYF.

This clone was seen a few times. CDR3 residues: CATTSRDGSYEQYF. The CDR3 DNA sequence: TGTGCCACCACGTCGAGGGATGGCTCCTACGAGCAGTACTTC. The chain links TRBV6-6 to TRBJ2-7; TRBD2 might be the D (5 bases). The CDR3 loop spans 14 amino acids. Germline V gene lookup returns CDR1 MNHNY and CDR2 SVGAGI (reference sequence). The germline V and J ends were trimmed by 10 bases and 0 bases, with 16 bases remaining between them.

The chain has TRBV5-5 and TRBJ2-7; 13 positions agree with TRBD2. Germline V lookup: CDR1 SGHKS, CDR2 YYEKEE (reference sequence). With 0 bases clipped from V and 3 bases from J, the junction kept 3 bases outside the gene matches. This CDR3 region has 16 residues. CDR3: CASSLDGLAGDYEQYV. CDR3 in DNA: TGTGCCAGCAGCTTGGACGGACTAGCGGGAGACTACGAGCAGTACGTC.

This clone has a single count. The chain is built from TRBV5-8 and TRBJ2-7; TRBD2 matches at 7 bases. V was pared by 4 bases and J by 0 bases, with 7 bases of the junction left unmatched. CDR3 length: 15 residues. Germline V gene data show CDR1 as SGHTS and CDR2 as YDEGEE. The CDR3 sequence: CASSPTGGPSYEQYV. CDR3 bases: TGTGCCAGCAGCCCGACGGGGGGTCCCTCCTACGAGCAGTACGTC.

The chain joins TRBV27 to TRBJ1-1, with D hard to call. Germline lookup yields CDR1 MNHEY and CDR2 SMNVEV (reference sequence). The CDR3 length is 12 residues. Between the trimmed V and J ends, which lost 5 bases and 6 bases, there was a span of 10 bases. In DNA form, the CDR3 reads TGTGCCAGCAGTCCCTTAGTACCTGAAGCTTTCTTT. Amino acids: CASSPLVPEAFF.

The chain links TRBV7-2 to TRBJ2-3, with 7 positions matching TRBD2. The CDR3 sequence is 17 residues long. Per the germline V gene, CDR1 is SGHTA and CDR2 is FQGNSA. V was clipped by 0 bases and J by 4 bases; unmatched bases: 10. CDR3 in amino acids: CASSLALLAGAADTQYF. The DNA for the CDR3 is TGTGCCAGCAGCTTAGCGCTCTTGGCGGGAGCGGCAGATACGCAGTATTTT.

The chain employs TRBV7-7 and TRBJ2-3; D possibly corresponds to TRBD1 (5 bases). The CDR3 sequence is 15 residues long. Germline loops: CDR1 SSHAT, CDR2 FNYEAQ (reference sequence). Trimming removed 1 base at V and 1 base at J, with 9 bases between. The CDR3 DNA sequence: TGTGCCAGCAGCTTAGATGCCAGGGGCACAGATACGCAGTATTTT. This codes for CASSLDARGTDTQYF.

The V and J genes are TRBV9 and TRBJ2-3; D perhaps matches TRBD1 (6 bases). Germline lookup yields CDR1 SGDLS and CDR2 YYNGEE. Trimming took 7 bases from V and 1 from J, leaving 10 bases between them. This CDR3 comprises 13 residues. The CDR3 loop reads CASEQGGTDTQYF. CDR3 DNA sequence: TGTGCCAGCGAACAGGGCGGCACAGATACGCAGTATTTT.

V and J are TRBV7-9 and TRBJ2-3; D is unclear. Trimming removed 0 bases from V and 4 bases from J, with 5 bases in between. The CDR3 runs to 13 residues. Per the germline V gene, CDR1 is SEHNR and CDR2 is FQNEAQ (reference sequence). The CDR3 reads CASSLALADTQYF. The CDR3 DNA reads TGTGCCAGCAGCTTAGCCCTAGCAGATACGCAGTATTTT.

The chain carries TRBV5-1 and TRBJ1-2; tentatively, D is TRBD1 (5 bases). This CDR3 is built from 14 residues. The V end lost 4 bases, the J end lost 2 bases, and 12 bases lay between the germline ends. The germline V gene encodes CDR1 SGHRS and CDR2 YFSETQ. The CDR3 DNA follows: TGCGCCAGCAGCCCCCCGGGGGGGAACTATGGCTACACCTTC. It yields the protein CASSPPGGNYGYTF. The complete variable domain, with remaining parts taken from reference TRBV5-1 and TRBJ1-2, reads KAGVTQTPRYLIKTRGQQVTLSCSPISGHRSVSWYQQTPGQGLQFLFEYFSETQRNKGNFPGRFSGRQFSNSRSEMNVSTLELGDSALYLCASSPPGGNYGYTFGSGTRLTVV.

The rearrangement joins TRBV19 to TRBJ1-4; no definite D call. This CDR3 is built from 15 residues. Per germline, CDR1 LNHDA and CDR2 SQIVND (reference sequence). Trimming took off 4 bases at V and 5 bases at J, with 14 bases between the two ends. The CDR3, as DNA: TGTGCCAGTAGTACCTTCCGGGAGTTAAATGAAAAACTGTTTTTT. Translated, it gives CASSTFRELNEKLFF.

The rearrangement links TRBV5-1 to TRBJ1-4; TRBD1 matches at 10 bases. The CDR3 consists of 15 residues. Germline V CDR1 and CDR2: SGHRS, YFSETQ. The ends lost 4 bases at V and 4 bases at J; junction bases unmatched: 4. The CDR3: CASSVGTGVNEKLFF. CDR3 coding DNA: TGCGCCAGCAGCGTCGGGACAGGGGTTAATGAAAAACTGTTTTTT.

The chain carries TRBV6-1 and TRBJ1-4; no firm D call. Germline lookup yields CDR1 MNHNS and CDR2 SASEGT. There are 13 residues in the CDR3. The V gene lost 7 bases and the J gene lost 7 bases, with 13 bases spanning the gap. CDR3 in DNA: TGTGCCAGCACCCGGGTGATAGGTGAAAAACTGTTTTTT. Protein sequence: CASTRVIGEKLFF.

This chain connects TRBV29-1 to TRBJ2-3; tentatively, D is TRBD1 (6 bases). This CDR3 is built from 13 residues. V was cut by 3 bases and J by 5 bases, with 12 bases left in between. Germline-derived CDR1 and CDR2 are SQVTM and ANQGSEA. This chain's CDR3 is CSVEGAPRDTQYF. For the CDR3, the DNA is TGCAGCGTTGAGGGGGCGCCGAGAGATACGCAGTATTTT.

V and J are TRBV6-5 and TRBJ1-1; 7 nucleotides line up with TRBD1. This CDR3 has 13 amino acids. Germline lookup yields CDR1 MNHEY and CDR2 SVGAGI. With 6 bases clipped from V and 3 bases from J, the junction kept 4 bases outside the gene matches. In DNA, the CDR3 is TGTGCCAGCAGACAGGGGACGGACACTGAAGCTTTCTTT. Translating it yields CASRQGTDTEAFF.

The chain combines TRBV27 with TRBJ1-1; the match to TRBD1 covers 12 bases. Germline trimming cut 4 bases from V and 1 base from J; bases unmatched to any gene: 10. Germline lookup yields CDR1 MNHEY and CDR2 SMNVEV (reference sequence). CDR3 length: 18 amino acids. This chain's CDR3 is CASSSPGTGGEKNTEAFF. In DNA form, the CDR3 reads TGTGCCAGCAGTTCTCCCGGGACAGGGGGCGAAAAGAACACTGAAGCTTTCTTT.

V gene TRBV16 combines with J gene TRBJ2-3, with 7 bases fitting TRBD2. Germline assignment: CDR1 KGHSY and CDR2 FQNENV. Trimming removed 5 bases from V and 5 bases from J; junction bases left unmatched: 7. This CDR3 is built from 14 residues. DNA of the CDR3: TGTGCCAGCAGCAAAAGACGGGGGGAAGATACGCAGTATTTT. It is translated as CASSKRRGEDTQYF.

V and J are TRBV7-3 and TRBJ1-1; D may be TRBD1 (5 bases). Germline V CDR1 and CDR2: SGHTA, FQGTGA. V lost 5 bases to trimming and J lost 1 base, with 8 bases between them. The CDR3 spans 13 residues. The CDR3 region has the DNA TGTGCCAGCAGCAGAGGACAGAACACTGAAGCTTTCTTT. Amino acids: CASSRGQNTEAFF.

The rearrangement links TRBV7-9 to TRBJ2-5; 12 positions agree with TRBD2. With 2 bases clipped from V and 4 bases from J, the junction kept 2 bases outside the gene matches. In germline, CDR1 is SEHNR, CDR2 FQNEAQ (reference sequence). The CDR3 spans 15 residues. The CDR3 is CASSLILAGGETQYF. For the CDR3, the DNA is TGTGCCAGCAGCTTAATACTAGCGGGAGGAGAGACCCAGTACTTC. Complete variable domain (other parts from reference TRBV7-9 and TRBJ2-5): DTGVSQNPRHKITKRGQNVTFRCDPISEHNRLYWYRQTLGQGPEFLTYFQNEAQLEKSRLLSDRFSAERPKGSFSTLEIQRTEQGDSAMYLCASSLILAGGETQYFGPGTRLLVL.

The chain couples TRBV28 to TRBJ2-5, with D hard to call. Deletions cut 2 bases from V and 11 bases from J, with 15 bases between. This CDR3 is 13 amino acids long. Germline CDR1 is MDHEN and CDR2 is SYDVKM. CDR3 sequence: CASSLDFSTRQYF. CDR3 DNA sequence: TGTGCCAGCAGTTTAGACTTCTCTACGAGGCAGTACTTC.

The rearrangement links TRBV19 to TRBJ2-5; 7 nucleotides agree with TRBD2. J lost 14 bases, V lost 0 bases, and 9 bases had no gene match. The CDR3 runs to 13 residues. Germline CDR1 is LNHDA and CDR2 is SQIVND (reference sequence). CDR3 sequence: CASSIDPGTTYYF. The DNA for the CDR3 is TGTGCCAGTAGTATAGACCCCGGGACTACCTACTACTTC.